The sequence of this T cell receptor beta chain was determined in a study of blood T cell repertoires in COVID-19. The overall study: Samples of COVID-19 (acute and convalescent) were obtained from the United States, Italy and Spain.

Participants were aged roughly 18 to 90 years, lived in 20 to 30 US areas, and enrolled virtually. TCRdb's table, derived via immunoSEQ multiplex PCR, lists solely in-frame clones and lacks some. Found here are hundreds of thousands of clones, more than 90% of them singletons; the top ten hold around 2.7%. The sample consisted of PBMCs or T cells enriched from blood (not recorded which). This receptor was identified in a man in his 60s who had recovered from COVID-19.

The CDR3 sequence: CASSYREVTFGGTGELFF. CDR3 DNA sequence: TGTGCCAGCAGTTACCGGGAGGTTACCTTCGGGGGCACCGGGGAGCTGTTTTTT. The gene calls are TRBV5-6 and TRBJ2-2; 7 nucleotides line up with TRBD2. Germline CDR1 SGHDT, CDR2 YYEEEE. The CDR3 spans 18 residues. V trimming: 5 bases; J trimming: 4 bases; junction bases outside the gene matches: 17.